This TCR beta chain was identified during a study of beta chain features in type 1 diabetes. Overall study context: Analysis included around 99,000,000 sorted cells drawn from all samples.

Study-wide points: Within each of all four CD4+ subsets, Type 1 diabetes patients had TCRB CDR3s that were moderately but significantly shorter.

This clone has just a few counts. Its specificity is unknown. The investigators reverse transcribed all of the isolated RNA, so they sequenced expressed TCRB transcripts. Sequenced by immunoSEQ multiplex PCR; TCRdb stores in-frame clones only, minus some. This sample has fewer than 300,000 clones, with 11% found just once. The receptor was derived from a man between 25 and 39 years old with type 1 diabetes. The sample comprised naive CD4+ T cells from blood.

CDR3 amino acids: CASSYSATGAYEQYF. CDR3 bases: TGTGCCAGCAGTTACTCTGCGACAGGGGCCTACGAGCAGTACTTC. The chain carries TRBV6-5 and TRBJ2-7; TRBD1 matches 8 bases. The CDR3 consists of 15 residues. Germline V gene lookup returns CDR1 MNHEY and CDR2 SVGAGI. Trimming at V came to 0 bases and at J to 2 bases, leaving 3 bases not matched to a gene.